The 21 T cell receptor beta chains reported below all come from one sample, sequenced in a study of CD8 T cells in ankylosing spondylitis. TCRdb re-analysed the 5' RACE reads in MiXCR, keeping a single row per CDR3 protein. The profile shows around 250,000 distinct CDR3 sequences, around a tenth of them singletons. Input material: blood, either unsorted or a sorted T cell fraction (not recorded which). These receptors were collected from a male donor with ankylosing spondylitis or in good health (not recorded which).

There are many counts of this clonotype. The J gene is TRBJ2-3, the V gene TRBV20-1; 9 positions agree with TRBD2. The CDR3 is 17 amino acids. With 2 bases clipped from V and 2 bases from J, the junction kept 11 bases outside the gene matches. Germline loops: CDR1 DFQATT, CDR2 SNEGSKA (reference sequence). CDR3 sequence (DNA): TGCAGTGCTAGACAGTTCCCGGGGACTAGCCCCACAGATACGCAGTATTTT. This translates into CSARQFPGTSPTDTQYF.

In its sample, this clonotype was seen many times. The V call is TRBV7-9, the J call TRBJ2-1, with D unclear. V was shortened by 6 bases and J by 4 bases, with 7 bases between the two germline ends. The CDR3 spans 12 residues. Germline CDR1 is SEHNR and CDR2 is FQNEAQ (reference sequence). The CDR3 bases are TGTGCCAGCAGGTTAAAGTACAATGAGCAGTTCTTC. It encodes CASRLKYNEQFF.

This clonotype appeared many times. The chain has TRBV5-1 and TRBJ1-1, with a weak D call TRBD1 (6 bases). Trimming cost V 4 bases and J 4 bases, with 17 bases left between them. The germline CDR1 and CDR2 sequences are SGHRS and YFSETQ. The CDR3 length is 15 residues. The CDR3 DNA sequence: TGCGCCAGCAGCCTGTCTGGACAAGGGGGCACTGAAGCTTTCTTT. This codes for CASSLSGQGGTEAFF.

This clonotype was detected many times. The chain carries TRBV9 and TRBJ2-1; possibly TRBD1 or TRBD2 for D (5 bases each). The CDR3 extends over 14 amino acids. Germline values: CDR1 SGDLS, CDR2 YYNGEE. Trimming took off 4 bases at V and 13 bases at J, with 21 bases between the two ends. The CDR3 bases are TGTGCCAGCAGCCTACGTGGGACGGCGGAGAGACAGTTCTTC. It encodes CASSLRGTAERQFF.

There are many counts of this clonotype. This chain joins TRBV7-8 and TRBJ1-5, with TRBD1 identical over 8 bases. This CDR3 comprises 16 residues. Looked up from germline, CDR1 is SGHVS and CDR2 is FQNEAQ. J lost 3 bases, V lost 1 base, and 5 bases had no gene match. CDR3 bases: TGTGCCAGCAGCTTAGAGGGCAGGGGGCTCAATCAGCCCCAGCATTTT. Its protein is CASSLEGRGLNQPQHF. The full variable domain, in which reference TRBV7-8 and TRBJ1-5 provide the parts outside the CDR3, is GAGVSQSPRYKVAKRGQDVALRCDPISGHVSLFWYQQALGQGPEFLTYFQNEAQLDKSGLPSDRFFAERPEGSVSTLKIQRTQQEDSAVYLCASSLEGRGLNQPQHFGDGTRLSIL.

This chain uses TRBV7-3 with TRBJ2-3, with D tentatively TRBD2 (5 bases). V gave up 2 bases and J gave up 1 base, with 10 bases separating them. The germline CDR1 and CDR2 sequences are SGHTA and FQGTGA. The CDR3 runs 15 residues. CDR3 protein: CASSLAGAGTDTQYF. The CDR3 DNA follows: TGTGCCAGCAGCTTAGCGGGTGCTGGCACAGATACGCAGTATTTT.

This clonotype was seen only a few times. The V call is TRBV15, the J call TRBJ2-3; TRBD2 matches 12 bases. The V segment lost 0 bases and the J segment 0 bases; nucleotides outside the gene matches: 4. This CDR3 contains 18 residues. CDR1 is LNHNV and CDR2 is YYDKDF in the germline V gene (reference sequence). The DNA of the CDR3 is TGTGCCACCAGCAGAGATTTAACTAGCGGGGGGAGCACAGATACGCAGTATTTT. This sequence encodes CATSRDLTSGGSTDTQYF.

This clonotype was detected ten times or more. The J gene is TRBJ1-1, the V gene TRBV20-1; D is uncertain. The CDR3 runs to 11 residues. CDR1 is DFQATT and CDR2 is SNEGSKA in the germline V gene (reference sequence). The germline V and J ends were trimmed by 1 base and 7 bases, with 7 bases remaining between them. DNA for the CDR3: TGCAGTGCTAGAGTCGGACTTGAAGCTTTCTTT. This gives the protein CSARVGLEAFF.

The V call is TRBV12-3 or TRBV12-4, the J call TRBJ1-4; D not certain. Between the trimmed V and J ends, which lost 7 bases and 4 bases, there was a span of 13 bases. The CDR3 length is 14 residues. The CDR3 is CASTPTSLNEKLFF. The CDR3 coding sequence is TGTGCCAGCACCCCTACCAGCCTTAATGAAAAACTGTTTTTT.

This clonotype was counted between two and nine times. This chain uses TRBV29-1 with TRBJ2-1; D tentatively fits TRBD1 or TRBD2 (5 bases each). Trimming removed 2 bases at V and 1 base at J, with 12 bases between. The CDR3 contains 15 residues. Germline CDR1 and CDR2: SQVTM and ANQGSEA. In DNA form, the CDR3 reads TGCAGCGTTGAATTAGCTGAGGGGTCCTACAATGAGCAGTTCTTC. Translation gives CSVELAEGSYNEQFF.

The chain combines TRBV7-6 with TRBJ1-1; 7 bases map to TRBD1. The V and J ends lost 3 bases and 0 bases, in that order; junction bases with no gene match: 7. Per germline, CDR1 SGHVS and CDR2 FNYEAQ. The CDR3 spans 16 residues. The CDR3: CASSFRDRLMNTEAFF. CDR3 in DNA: TGTGCCAGCAGCTTCCGGGACAGACTTATGAACACTGAAGCTTTCTTT.

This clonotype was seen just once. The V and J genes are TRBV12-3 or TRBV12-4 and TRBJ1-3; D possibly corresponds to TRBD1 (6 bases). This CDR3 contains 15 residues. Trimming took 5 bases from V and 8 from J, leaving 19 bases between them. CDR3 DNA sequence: TGTGCCAGCAGTCACAGGGTAACGGGTTGGGACACCATATATTTT. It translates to CASSHRVTGWDTIYF.

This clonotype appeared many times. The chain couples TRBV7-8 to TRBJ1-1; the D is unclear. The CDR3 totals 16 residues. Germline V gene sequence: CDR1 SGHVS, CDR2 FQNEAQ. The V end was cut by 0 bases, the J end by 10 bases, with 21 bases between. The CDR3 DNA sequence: TGTGCCAGCAGCTTAGCGTGGAAGGCGTCGACGTCCGGAGCTTTCTTT. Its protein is CASSLAWKASTSGAFF.

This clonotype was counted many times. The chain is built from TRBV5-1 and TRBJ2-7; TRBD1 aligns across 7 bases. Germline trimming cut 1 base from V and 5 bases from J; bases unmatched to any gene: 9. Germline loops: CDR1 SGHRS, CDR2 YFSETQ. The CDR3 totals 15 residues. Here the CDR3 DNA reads TGCGCCAGCAGCTTGAGTGACAGGGAATTCCACGAGCAGTACTTC. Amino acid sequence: CASSLSDREFHEQYF.

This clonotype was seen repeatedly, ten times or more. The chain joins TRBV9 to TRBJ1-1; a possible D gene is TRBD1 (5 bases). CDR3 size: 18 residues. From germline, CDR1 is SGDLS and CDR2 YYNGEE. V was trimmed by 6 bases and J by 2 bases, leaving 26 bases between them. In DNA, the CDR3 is TGTGCCAGCAACGAGGACTGGGAAGGGGAAGGACCAAACACTGAAGCTTTCTTT. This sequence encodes CASNEDWEGEGPNTEAFF.

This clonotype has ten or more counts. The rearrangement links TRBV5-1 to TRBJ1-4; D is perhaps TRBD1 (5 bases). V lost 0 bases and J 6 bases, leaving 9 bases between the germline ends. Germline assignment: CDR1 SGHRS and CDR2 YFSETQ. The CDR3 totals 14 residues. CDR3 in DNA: TGCGCCAGCAGCTTGGGGACAAGTTATGAAAAACTGTTTTTT. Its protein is CASSLGTSYEKLFF.

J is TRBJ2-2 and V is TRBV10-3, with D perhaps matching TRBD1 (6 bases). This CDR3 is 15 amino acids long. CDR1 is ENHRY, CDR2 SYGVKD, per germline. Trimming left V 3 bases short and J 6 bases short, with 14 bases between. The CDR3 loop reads CAISDFNRAAGELFF. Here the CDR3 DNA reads TGTGCCATCAGTGACTTCAACAGGGCCGCCGGGGAGCTGTTTTTT.

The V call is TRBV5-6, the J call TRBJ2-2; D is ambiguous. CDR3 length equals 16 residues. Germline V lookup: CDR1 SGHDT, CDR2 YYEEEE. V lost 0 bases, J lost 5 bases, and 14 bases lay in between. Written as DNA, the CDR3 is TGTGCCAGCAGCTTGGGGTTGTTAGGATCGACCGGGGAGCTGTTTTTT. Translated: CASSLGLLGSTGELFF.

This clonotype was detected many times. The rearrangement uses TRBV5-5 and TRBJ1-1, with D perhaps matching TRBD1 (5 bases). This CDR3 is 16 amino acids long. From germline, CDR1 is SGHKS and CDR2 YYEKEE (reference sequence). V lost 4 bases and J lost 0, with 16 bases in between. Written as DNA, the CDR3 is TGTGCCAGCAGCCCGCGGGGGTTTGGAGTGAACACTGAAGCTTTCTTT. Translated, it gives CASSPRGFGVNTEAFF.

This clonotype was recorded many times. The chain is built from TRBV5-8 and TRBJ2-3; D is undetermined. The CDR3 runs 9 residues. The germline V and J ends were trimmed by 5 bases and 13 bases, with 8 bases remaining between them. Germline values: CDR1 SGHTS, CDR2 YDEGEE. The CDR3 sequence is CASRIGKYF. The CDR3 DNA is TGTGCCAGCAGAATTGGGAAGTATTTT.

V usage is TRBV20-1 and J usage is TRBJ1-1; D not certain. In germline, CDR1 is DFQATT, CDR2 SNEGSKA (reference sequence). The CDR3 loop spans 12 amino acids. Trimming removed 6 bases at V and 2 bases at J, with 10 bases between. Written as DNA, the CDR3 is TGCAGTGCAACGGGCTCCAACACTGAAGCTTTCTTT. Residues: CSATGSNTEAFF.